This T cell receptor beta chain was retrieved from a study of T cells in Graves' hyperthyroidism and ophthalmopathy. The study's findings and limits: Blood also held most thyroid clonotypes expanded beyond 0.001.

Exclusion of a patient resulted from uncontrolled infection, other autoimmune disease, pregnancy or lactation. Isolation of PBMCs was performed on 10 ml fresh peripheral blood. The CDR3 sequence is 17 residues long. Germline V CDR1 and CDR2: SGHVS, FNYEAQ. The trim removed 8 bases at V and 0 bases at J, leaving 8 bases unmatched. This clonotype has ten or more counts. The antigen is not known. RNA transcripts provided the source from which TCR beta CDR3 regions were amplified. When the TCR CDR3 underwent first-round RT-PCR, the HTBI primer set was used. TCRdb reprocessed the multiplex PCR reads with MiXCR, giving one entry per CDR3 protein. The data contain hundreds of thousands of distinct CDR3 sequences, 11% to 15% of them singletons.

The V and J genes are TRBV7-6 and TRBJ2-1; TRBD2 matches at 12 bases. The sample was blood. This receptor was identified in a woman younger than 35 with Graves' hyperthyroidism. The DNA for the CDR3 is TGTGCCAGCGGATCACTAGCGGGAGGACCCTCCTACAATGAGCAGTTCTTC. It is translated as CASGSLAGGPSYNEQFF.